This TCR beta chain emerged from a study of blood T cell repertoires in COVID-19 (dated by TCRdb to the early 2020s). At the level of the whole study: Samples from collaborators originated in the United States, Italy and Spain and spanned both the acute and convalescent phases of COVID-19. Samples came from the ongoing ImmuneRACE study (first 160 participants) plus 1,254 subjects from 6 global collaborators. HLA class I and class II types, where available, came from metadata supplied by the sample provider rather than from assay-based typing. The repertoires were released in a freely available public database intended as a resource for research on the immune response to SARS-CoV-2. The material from the prospective study consisted of cDNA or gDNA derived from T cells, B-cell-depleted T cells, or PBMCs. Subjects who had been exposed to COVID-19, were actively infected with it, or had recovered from it provided the deeply sampled blood TCRbeta repertoires that made up the dataset. Nearly every sample came with metadata listing a de-identified subject ID, COVID-19 status, age in years and sex.

The paper's findings and limits, for the study overall: The quantity of clinical and demographic metadata differed by source and by participant and was supplied without curation.

The CDR1 and CDR2 encoded by the germline V gene are SGHDT and YYEEEE. Measured from the cysteine to the phenylalanine, the CDR3 is 19 residues long. Only the CDR3 part of the read is kept: 57 bases, read in frame from the first base. Here V drops 3 bases and J drops 0 bases, and the junction holds 7 bases not matched to any gene. Collaborating institutions collected whole blood in K2EDTA tubes following their own protocols. For TCRbeta analysis, collaborators shipped samples as frozen whole blood, isolated PBMCs, or DNA extracted from either of those sample types. TCRbeta CDR3 regions were amplified from genomic DNA by means of the immunoSEQ Assay, a bias-controlled multiplex PCR. Turning to the authors' computational methods: Within the assay, amplification of reference gene primers was used to estimate how many nucleated cells each sample contained. To quantify the absolute abundance of each unique TCRbeta CDR3 rearrangement, sequence reads were collapsed and filtered. Productive Simpson clonality was computed per sample as the square root of Simpson's diversity index over productive rearrangements. Not all clones reach the TCRdb copy of this immuneACCESS table, which keeps in-frame sequences only. Checked studies attribute under half of the gap to unresolved V genes and leave the rest unexplained. That table supplies the V and J calls and clone size; D and trimming were determined from the DNA. For this sample there are under 40,000 clones; 70% to 90% appear just once. 30% to 35% of the sample lies in the top ten.

Notes on this clone: Its target antigen remains unknown. Base quality data are lacking; no much larger clone is found one base away.

The TCR was taken from a man between 65 and 85 years old with active COVID-19. The sequenced sample was peripheral blood. The sequence joins TRBV5-6 to TRBJ2-6; TRBD2 lines up with 12 middle nucleotides. CDR3 loop: CASSWPTSGGHSGANVLTF. The sequenced DNA: TGTGCCAGCAGCTGGCCGACTAGCGGGGGACACTCTGGGGCCAACGTCCTGACTTTC. Supplemented by the reference TRBV5-6 and TRBJ2-6 proteins around the CDR3, the complete variable domain is DAGVTQSPTHLIKTRGQQVTLRCSPKSGHDTVSWYQQALGQGPQFIFQYYEEEERQRGNFPDRFSGHQFPNYSSELNVNALLLGDSALYLCASSWPTSGGHSGANVLTFGAGSRLTVL.